Listed below are T cell receptor beta chains from one sample, sequenced in a study of blood T cell repertoires in COVID-19. Generated by immunoSEQ multiplex PCR, the TCRdb table keeps only in-frame clones and is missing some. In the table there are approximately 260,000 clones, approximately 80% of which are singletons. The specimen was peripheral blood. All receptors derive from a woman of 80 years or more with acute or convalescent COVID-19. The CDR3 runs from the conserved cysteine through the conserved F or W. A D gene is named only where the DNA matches it firmly. Clone size, where shown, is once, few, many, or a class for clones that have expanded.

V	D	size	J	CDR3	DNA
TRBV10-3	NA	NA	TRBJ2-5	CAISESQIQETQYF	TGTGCCATCAGTGAGTCTCAGATACAAGAGACCCAGTACTTC
TRBV10-3	TRBD2	NA	TRBJ2-1	CAISGEGPNEQFF	TGTGCCATCAGTGGGGAGGGCCCCAATGAGCAGTTCTTC
TRBV11-3	NA	NA	TRBJ2-1	CASSRGLGARDEQFF	TGTGCCAGCAGTCGCGGGTTGGGGGCACGGGATGAGCAGTTCTTC
TRBV3-1/TRBV3-2	NA	once	TRBJ2-7	CASSPSSTRRGLEQYF	TGTGCCAGCAGCCCCTCTAGCACAAGAAGGGGACTCGAGCAGTACTTC
TRBV5-4	TRBD2	once	TRBJ2-7	CASQRSGGLPEQYF	TGTGCCAGTCAACGGTCGGGGGGGCTCCCCGAGCAGTACTTC
TRBV19	TRBD1	NA	TRBJ1-1	CATSQTGPNTEAFF	TGTGCCACCTCCCAGACAGGGCCGAACACTGAAGCTTTCTTT
TRBV24-1	NA	NA	TRBJ1-2	CATSDSYGERGYTF	TGTGCCACCAGTGATTCCTACGGGGAACGAGGCTACACCTTC
TRBV28	TRBD1	few	TRBJ2-2	CASSSRTGSTGELFF	TGTGCCAGCAGTTCGAGGACAGGAAGCACCGGGGAGCTGTTTTTT
TRBV7-9	NA	NA	TRBJ2-3	CASSLRQSTDTQYF	TGTGCCAGCAGCTTAAGACAGAGCACAGATACGCAGTATTTT
TRBV27	TRBD2	NA	TRBJ2-1	CASYLAGGPYNEQFF	TGTGCCAGCTATCTAGCGGGGGGGCCATACAATGAGCAGTTCTTC
TRBV5-1	TRBD1	NA	TRBJ1-3	CASSLASPSTGEVNTIYF	TGCGCCAGCAGCTTGGCCTCGCCGTCGACAGGGGAGGTAAACACCATATATTTT
TRBV19	NA	NA	TRBJ1-1	CASSSMGGGTEAFF	TGTGCCAGTAGTTCCATGGGCGGAGGGACTGAAGCTTTCTTT
TRBV19	NA	NA	TRBJ2-5	CASSGARETQYF	TGTGCCAGTAGTGGGGCCCGAGAGACCCAGTACTTC
TRBV12-3/TRBV12-4	NA	NA	TRBJ1-2	CASSSTGSYGYTF	TGTGCCAGCAGTAGTACAGGTTCCTATGGCTACACCTTC
TRBV18	TRBD2	NA	TRBJ2-5	CASSGGAGGLETQYF	TGTGCCAGCTCAGGCGGAGCGGGGGGCTTGGAGACCCAGTACTTC
TRBV19	TRBD2	NA	TRBJ2-7	CASSMDSGGFYEQYF	TGTGCCAGTAGTATGGATAGCGGGGGGTTCTACGAGCAGTACTTC
TRBV5-5	NA	NA	TRBJ1-1	CASSIQPGSTEAFF	TGTGCCAGCAGCATACAACCCGGGAGTACTGAAGCTTTCTTT
TRBV19	TRBD1	NA	TRBJ1-5	CASSNKGQGIPGQHF	TGTGCCAGTAGTAATAAAGGACAGGGAATCCCCGGCCAGCATTTT
TRBV6-1	TRBD2	NA	TRBJ2-1	CASSVSRGGPYNEQFF	TGTGCCAGCAGTGTTTCTCGCGGGGGTCCCTACAATGAGCAGTTCTTC
TRBV24-1	NA	NA	TRBJ2-1	CATSTSRGPSGNEQFF	TGTGCCACCAGCACTTCGCGGGGGCCCTCGGGGAATGAGCAGTTCTTC
TRBV7-9	NA	NA	TRBJ1-2	CASSLAGGTSYTF	TGTGCCAGCAGCTTAGCGGGAGGTACGAGCTACACCTTC
TRBV7-2	TRBD1	few	TRBJ2-7	CASALDRGPYEQYF	TGTGCCAGCGCCCTGGACAGGGGGCCCTACGAGCAGTACTTC
TRBV30	NA	NA	TRBJ1-2	CAWSGEIFYGYTF	TGTGCCTGGAGTGGGGAGATATTCTATGGCTACACCTTC
TRBV3-1/TRBV3-2	TRBD2	NA	TRBJ2-1	CASSQDRSPGLAGLNSYNEQFF	TGTGCCAGCAGCCAAGATCGGAGCCCGGGACTAGCGGGACTTAACTCCTACAATGAGCAGTTCTTC
TRBV27	TRBD1	few	TRBJ2-1	CASSARDRLYNEQFF	TGTGCCAGCAGTGCCCGGGACAGACTCTACAATGAGCAGTTCTTC
TRBV18	NA	NA	TRBJ1-1	CASSPRGLPGNTEAFF	TGTGCCAGCTCACCACGAGGGCTCCCCGGGAACACTGAAGCTTTCTTT
TRBV5-1	NA	NA	TRBJ2-2	CASKEWDTGELFF	TGCGCCAGCAAGGAGTGGGACACCGGGGAGCTGTTTTTT
TRBV18	NA	NA	TRBJ1-2	CASSPSPDTYGYTF	TGTGCCAGCTCACCGAGTCCGGACACCTATGGCTACACCTTC